This T cell receptor beta chain is from a study of cytotoxic CD8 clonotypes in ibrutinib-treated CLL. At the level of the study: IGHV unmutated under 18; relapsed/refractory about a dozen; treatment-naive about 14.

Between the trimmed V and J ends, which lost 3 bases and 9 bases, there was a span of 15 bases. The CDR3 totals 14 residues. Germline CDR1 reads MNHEY; CDR2 reads SMNVEV (reference sequence). This clone showed up just once. Generated by immunoSEQ multiplex PCR, the TCRdb table keeps only in-frame clones and is missing some. The data contain approximately 160,000 clones, 70% to 90% of them singletons. The rearrangement links TRBV27 to TRBJ2-1; unclear D gene. Specimen: PBMCs, collected at disease progression, from a patient treated with ibrutinib. This sequence originates from a human donor with chronic lymphocytic leukemia. The CDR3 here is CASSFGPTPTEQFF. CDR3 coding DNA: TGTGCCAGCAGTTTCGGCCCCACCCCGACTGAGCAGTTCTTC.